The clone carrying this TCR beta chain occurred once. Clones were read by immunoSEQ multiplex PCR, and TCRdb kept only the in-frame ones, dropping some. Of under 55,000 clones listed, roughly 92% are singletons. This specimen comes from a study of T cell changes during pregnancy in multiple sclerosis. This CDR3 has 16 residues. This TCR derives from a female donor with multiple sclerosis, enrolled in a pregnancy study. Source: CD4+ T cells from peripheral blood mononuclear cells, taken in the third trimester of pregnancy. This chain uses TRBV21-1 with TRBJ1-2. TRBV21-1 corresponds to a pseudogene. CDR3 region: CASSRGKAGKIDGYTF. Written as DNA, the CDR3 is TGTGCCAGCAGCAGAGGTAAGGCTGGCAAAATCGATGGCTACACCTTC.